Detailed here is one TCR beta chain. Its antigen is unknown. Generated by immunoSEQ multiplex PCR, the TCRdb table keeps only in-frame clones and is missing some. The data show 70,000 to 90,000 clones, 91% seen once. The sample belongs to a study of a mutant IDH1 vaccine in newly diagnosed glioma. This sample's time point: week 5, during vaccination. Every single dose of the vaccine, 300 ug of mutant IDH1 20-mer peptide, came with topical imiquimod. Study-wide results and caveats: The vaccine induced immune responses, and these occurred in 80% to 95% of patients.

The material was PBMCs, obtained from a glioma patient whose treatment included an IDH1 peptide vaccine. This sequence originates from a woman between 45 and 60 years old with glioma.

CDR3 sequence: CASSQGWGQAHNEQFF. In nucleotides, the CDR3 is TGTGCCAGCAGCCAAGGGTGGGGACAGGCCCACAATGAGCAGTTCTTC. The V gene is TRBV14, the J gene TRBJ2-1; 8 bases are a match to TRBD1. The germline V gene has CDR1 SGHDN and CDR2 FVKESK. The V and J ends lost 1 base and 5 bases, in that order; junction bases with no gene match: 7. The CDR3 is made up of 16 amino acids.